These 22 T cell receptor beta chains were sequenced from one sample in a study of blood T cells in healthy people across ages. Primed by a sample-barcoded 5' primer and a J-beta primer mix, a second PCR proceeded for roughly 7 to 12 cycles. In TCRdb, the 5' RACE reads were re-called with MiXCR into one record per CDR3 protein. The sample lists approximately 800,000 distinct CDR3 sequences; 20% to 30% were seen once. These data were also reused for a study on T cells of mothers and their children.

The sequencing sample was made of blood. The source of these receptors is a boy younger than 18 in good health.

The chain is built from TRBV28 and TRBJ2-1, with D possibly TRBD2 on 7 matching bases. The CDR3 sequence is 17 residues long. V shed 4 bases and J shed 3 bases, with 19 bases lying between them. Germline CDR1 reads MDHEN; CDR2 reads SYDVKM. CDR3 in DNA: TGTGCCAGCAGTTCCTCCACTTGGGGGGGCCTCTACAATGAGCAGTTCTTC. As protein: CASSSSTWGGLYNEQFF.

The J gene is TRBJ1-2, the V gene TRBV27, with 7 bases lining up with TRBD1. The CDR3 runs 13 residues. Losses at the gene ends were 6 bases for V and 9 bases for J; bases not matched to a gene: 10. Germline CDR1 reads MNHEY; CDR2 reads SMNVEV (reference sequence). CDR3 residues: CASSEGNRGSYTF. The CDR3 DNA sequence: TGTGCCAGCAGCGAGGGGAACAGGGGAAGCTACACCTTC.

Concerning this clonotype itself: The missing conserved phenylalanine or tryptophan at the end of this CDR3 makes a read error likely. The V call is TRBV4-3, the J call TRBJ1-1, with D possibly matching TRBD1 (6 bases). Per germline, CDR1 LGHNA and CDR2 YSLEER. V dropped 0 bases and J dropped 7 bases, with 12 bases sitting between them. The CDR3 has 14 residues. CDR3 protein: CASSQDLTTGEAFL. CDR3 bases: TGCGCCAGCAGCCAAGATCTTACGACAGGTGAAGCTTTCCTT.

This clonotype was seen more than once but under ten times. The chain has TRBV10-3 and TRBJ2-7; D remains ambiguous. The germline V gene encodes CDR1 ENHRY and CDR2 SYGVKD. The CDR3 consists of 12 residues. V was cut by 4 bases and J by 7 bases, with 11 bases left in between. The CDR3 region has the DNA TGTGCCATCAGTGGGACGGCGCGAGAGCAGTACTTC. Protein: CAISGTAREQYF.

The chain uses TRBV20-1 and TRBJ1-5, with D unclear. The CDR3 sequence is 15 residues long. Trimming removed 2 bases from V and 3 bases from J, with 14 bases in between. CDR1 and CDR2 from the germline V gene are DFQATT and SNEGSKA (reference sequence). DNA of the CDR3: TGCAGTGCTAGATTGGAATCGGCCTTCAATCAGCCCCAGCATTTT. Translation: CSARLESAFNQPQHF.

This clonotype was picked up a small number of times. The chain links TRBV20-1 to TRBJ1-5, with D unresolved. Trimming took 1 base from V and 7 from J, leaving 14 bases between them. The CDR3 totals 14 residues. Germline CDR1 DFQATT, CDR2 SNEGSKA (reference sequence). CDR3 in DNA: TGCAGTGCTAGAGGGTCCTCCGGGTGGCAGCCCCAGCATTTT. This sequence encodes CSARGSSGWQPQHF.

This clonotype showed up just a few times. J is TRBJ1-5 and V is TRBV2; D may be TRBD1 (5 bases). The CDR3 contains 13 residues. Germline CDR1 SNHLY, CDR2 FYNNEI. V was trimmed by 7 bases and J by 3 bases, leaving 10 bases between them. The CDR3 DNA is TGTGCCAGCATATCAGGGATCAATCAGCCCCAGCATTTT. Protein sequence: CASISGINQPQHF.

V is TRBV5-1 and J is TRBJ1-2, with a weak D call TRBD1 (5 bases). There are 13 residues in the CDR3. V dropped 5 bases and J dropped 3 bases, with 11 bases sitting between them. Germline CDR1 SGHRS, CDR2 YFSETQ. Written as DNA, the CDR3 is TGCGCCAGCAGGATTTTGGGGGACTATGGCTACACCTTC. It codes for CASRILGDYGYTF. Full variable domain (missing parts from reference TRBV5-1 and TRBJ1-2): KAGVTQTPRYLIKTRGQQVTLSCSPISGHRSVSWYQQTPGQGLQFLFEYFSETQRNKGNFPGRFSGRQFSNSRSEMNVSTLELGDSALYLCASRILGDYGYTFGSGTRLTVV.

The chain has TRBV7-2 and TRBJ2-1; 16 bases line up with TRBD2. Gene TRBJ2-7 matches the end of the DNA better, so the J call may be wrong. Germline CDR1 and CDR2: SGHTA and FQGNSA. This CDR3 contains 17 residues. The CDR3 DNA reads TGTGCCAGCAGCCCAGGATCGGGACTAGCGGGGGGGAACGAGCAGTACTTC. This sequence encodes CASSPGSGLAGGNEQYF.

This clonotype was found a few times. V gene TRBV5-1 combines with J gene TRBJ2-3; the D is unclear. There are 15 residues in the CDR3. The germline gives CDR1 SGHRS, CDR2 YFSETQ. V gave up 0 bases and J gave up 0 bases, with 8 bases separating them. DNA of the CDR3: TGCGCCAGCAGCTTGGACTCGACTAGCACAGATACGCAGTATTTT. It yields the protein CASSLDSTSTDTQYF. The full variable domain, completed using reference TRBV5-1 and TRBJ2-3, is KAGVTQTPRYLIKTRGQQVTLSCSPISGHRSVSWYQQTPGQGLQFLFEYFSETQRNKGNFPGRFSGRQFSNSRSEMNVSTLELGDSALYLCASSLDSTSTDTQYFGPGTRLTVL.

The CDR3, as DNA: TGCAGCGTTAAAAGCAACCGGGATAACGATGAGCAGTTCTTC. Amino acid sequence: CSVKSNRDNDEQFF. The V call is TRBV29-1, the J call TRBJ2-1; possible D gene TRBD2, 5 bases. From germline, CDR1 is SQVTM and CDR2 ANQGSEA. V was clipped by 5 bases and J by 8 bases, with 19 bases between them. The CDR3 is 14 amino acids.

This clonotype turned up a few times. This chain's CDR3 is CASTASGAIYEQYF. In DNA, the CDR3 is TGTGCCAGCACGGCGAGCGGGGCGATATACGAGCAGTACTTC. V usage is TRBV12-3 or TRBV12-4 and J usage is TRBJ2-7, with TRBD2 matching over 7 bases. CDR3 length: 14 amino acids. V shed 7 bases, J shed 4 bases, and the junction held 10 bases outside the gene matches.

This clonotype was recorded a few times. The chain couples TRBV7-9 to TRBJ1-2, with D perhaps matching TRBD1 (6 bases). Germline V gives CDR1 SEHNR, CDR2 FQNEAQ (reference sequence). This CDR3 has 15 amino acids. The V end lost 5 bases, the J end lost 4 bases, and 17 bases lay between the germline ends. The CDR3: CASSTETGYLYGYTF. The CDR3 DNA reads TGTGCCAGCAGCACCGAAACAGGGTACCTCTATGGCTACACCTTC.

The rearrangement uses TRBV3-1 and TRBJ2-5, with a weak D call TRBD2 (6 bases). Germline V gene data show CDR1 as LGHDT and CDR2 as YNNKEL (reference sequence). V lost 6 bases and J 4 bases, leaving 15 bases between the germline ends. The CDR3 contains 14 residues. CDR3 nucleotides: TGTGCCAGCAGTCCGAGGAGGGAGATAGAGACCCAGTACTTC. Translation gives CASSPRREIETQYF.

This clonotype has only a few counts. The chain recombines TRBV12-3 or TRBV12-4 with TRBJ1-2; D uncertain. The CDR3 runs to 14 residues. The ends were cut back, 2 bases at V and 4 bases at J, with 11 bases in the middle. CDR3 loop: CASSLNDISYGYTF. The CDR3, as DNA: TGTGCCAGCAGTTTAAACGACATCTCCTATGGCTACACCTTC.

The V gene is TRBV11-1, the J gene TRBJ2-3, with 10 nucleotides matching TRBD1. V was clipped by 4 bases and J by 6 bases; unmatched bases: 7. The CDR3 runs to 15 residues. CDR1 is SGHAT, CDR2 FQDESV, per germline (reference sequence). CDR3 protein: CASSSQTGGVDTQYF. CDR3 bases: TGTGCCAGCAGCTCCCAGACAGGGGGCGTCGATACGCAGTATTTT.

This clonotype showed up just a few times. The V call is TRBV2, the J call TRBJ2-1; D ambiguous. The DNA end favors TRBJ2-7, so the J call may be wrong. CDR3 length: 15 residues. Per germline, CDR1 SNHLY and CDR2 FYNNEI. The CDR3 DNA is TGTGCCAGCAGTGAATCTTGGCGACGTCATTGCGAGCAGTACTTC. Amino acid sequence: CASSESWRRHCEQYF.

J is TRBJ1-2 and V is TRBV6-2 or TRBV6-3, with D unclear. The length of the CDR3 is 12 residues. Trimming left V 8 bases short and J 4 bases short, with 11 bases between. Germline V CDR1 and CDR2: MNHEY, SVGEGT. The CDR3, as DNA: TGTGCCAGCGGCTCCCTCCGCTATGGCTACACCTTC. Encoded protein: CASGSLRYGYTF.

The chain has TRBV25-1 and TRBJ1-1; D unresolved. The CDR3 loop spans 11 amino acids. Trimming took 4 bases from V and 3 from J, leaving 3 bases between them. Per the germline V gene, CDR1 is MGHDK and CDR2 is SYGVNS. The CDR3 spells CASSVDTEAFF. The CDR3 coding sequence is TGTGCCAGCAGTGTGGACACTGAAGCTTTCTTT. Filled out from reference TRBV25-1 and TRBJ1-1, the complete variable domain reads EADIYQTPRYLVIGTGKKITLECSQTMGHDKMYWYQQDPGMELHLIHYSYGVNSTEKGDLSSESTVSRIRTEHFPLTLESARPSHTSQYLCASSVDTEAFFGQGTRLTVV.

J is TRBJ1-2 and V is TRBV4-3; D is unclear. CDR3 length: 16 amino acids. Germline CDR1 is LGHNA and CDR2 is YSLEER. V gave up 1 base and J gave up 3 bases, with 15 bases separating them. The chain's CDR3 is CASSQVSGSGDYGYTF. CDR3 nucleotides: TGCGCCAGCAGCCAAGTGAGTGGGAGCGGGGACTATGGCTACACCTTC.

The rearrangement links TRBV21-1 to TRBJ2-1; the table assigns TRBD1, which was not confirmed against the DNA. TRBV21-1 is tagged as a pseudogene. The CDR3 contains 16 residues. Here the CDR3 DNA reads TGTGCCAGCTTTATGGGGGGCGCCTGGGCCTACAATGAGCAGTTCTTC. Residues: CASFMGGAWAYNEQFF.

This clonotype was observed many times. The chain combines TRBV6-6 with TRBJ1-4; D is uncertain. Trimming took 5 bases from V and 0 from J, leaving 7 bases between them. CDR1 and CDR2 from the germline V gene are MNHNY and SVGAGI (reference sequence). The CDR3 sequence is 14 residues long. The CDR3 DNA follows: TGTGCCAGCAGTCCCCATACAACTAATGAAAAACTGTTTTTT. Its translation: CASSPHTTNEKLFF.